This T cell receptor beta chain was sequenced for a study of shared clonotypes between healthy human individuals. Across the whole study: Donor composition was a couple of women and a few men, aged 18 to 49.

As handled by the study authors: ImmunoSEQ junction-only sequences lacked quality scores, so their filtering differed. Sequencing used immunoSEQ multiplex PCR; TCRdb keeps in-frame clones, though not all of them. V, J and clone size reflect that table, while D and trimming were determined from the DNA. The data contain roughly 1.5 million clones, approximately 98% of them seen just once; the ten biggest clones take up roughly 0.42%. On this clone itself: Antigen specificity is unknown.

Study findings and constraints: Naive subsets generally exceeded memory subsets in estimated richness.

Germline V lookup: CDR1 SGHVS, CDR2 FNYEAQ. The CDR3 extends over 13 amino acids. Trimming removed 4 bases at V and 0 bases at J, with 6 bases between. Material for sequencing was naive CD4+ T cells sorted from blood. The subset was: CD45RA+ positively selected. The sequence derives from a young man in good health. The rearrangement links TRBV7-6 to TRBJ1-1; D unresolved. The CDR3 DNA follows: TGTGCCAGCAGCTCAGAAGTGAACACTGAAGCTTTCTTT. It translates to CASSSEVNTEAFF.